This TCR beta chain was documented in a study of T-cell memory formation after mild COVID-19. Overall study context: Largely, the TCR clusters proved donor specific. Study-level findings and limits: Later expanders leaned CD4+, whereas day 15 to 85 contracting clones were balanced CD4/CD8.

TCRdb reprocessed the 5' RACE reads via MiXCR and lists one record per CDR3 protein. The sample has 300,000 to 400,000 distinct CDR3 sequences, roughly 21% seen once. For this clonotype: Its antigen remains unknown.

The CDR3 spans 16 residues. Deletions cut 4 bases from V and 2 bases from J, with 18 bases between. Germline loops: CDR1 SGHRS, CDR2 YFSETQ. This clonotype was sampled from an adult woman who had mild COVID-19 (a few samples of this study predate the infection). Cell type and time point are not known. The material sequenced was PBMCs or a T cell subset sorted from them (not recorded which). This chain connects TRBV5-1 to TRBJ1-2; D is unresolved. The CDR3 reads CASSLGLEVLNYGYTF. The DNA for the CDR3 is TGCGCCAGCAGCCTGGGATTGGAAGTTCTGAACTATGGCTACACCTTC.